A single sample gave rise to the 21 T cell receptor beta chains below, sequenced in a study of cytomegalovirus exposure and HLA in healthy donors. In the PCR, 60 Vbeta and 13 Jbeta primers were used. Assay: immunoSEQ multiplex PCR; the TCRdb copy retains only in-frame clones and omits some. The table lists some 140,000 clones, nearly 80% of them singletons. Specimen: PBMCs. These receptors came from a man between 25 and 39 years old in good health and CMV-seronegative.

This clone was counted a few times. The chain has TRBV6-5 and TRBJ1-1; 7 positions match TRBD1. Losses at the gene ends were 6 bases for V and 7 bases for J; bases not matched to a gene: 8. The germline V gene has CDR1 MNHEY and CDR2 SVGAGI. This CDR3 is built from 13 residues. The chain's CDR3 is CASSLDRDGEAFF. The CDR3 DNA is TGTGCCAGCAGCCTAGACAGGGACGGTGAAGCTTTCTTT.

The rearrangement links TRBV5-1 to TRBJ2-1; 14 bases are a match to TRBD2. The V gene's germline CDR1 is SGHRS and CDR2 YFSETQ. Trimming took 4 bases from V and 12 from J; bases not matched to a gene: 12. This CDR3 is built from 16 residues. The CDR3 DNA is TGCGCCAGCAGCGCTTCGACTAGCGGGAGGGCCTTCGGGCAGTTCTTC. Translation: CASSASTSGRAFGQFF.

The chain employs TRBV6-5 and TRBJ1-5; D gene unclear. Germline CDR1 and CDR2: MNHEY and SVGAGI. V lost 2 bases and J 3 bases, leaving 5 bases between the germline ends. The CDR3 is 13 amino acids. The CDR3 coding sequence is TGTGCCAGCAGTTACGAGCACAATCAGCCCCAGCATTTT. Translating gives CASSYEHNQPQHF.

This clone appeared once. The chain links TRBV5-4 to TRBJ2-1; possible D gene TRBD2, 7 bases. Germline V gene lookup returns CDR1 SGHNT and CDR2 YYREEE (reference sequence). The CDR3 contains 15 residues. The V end lost 1 base, the J end lost 3 bases, and 11 bases lay between the germline ends. CDR3 nucleotides: TGTGCCAGCAGCTTGAATAGGGGGGGCTACAATGAGCAGTTCTTC. It codes for CASSLNRGGYNEQFF.

The V and J genes are TRBV6-6 and TRBJ1-2, with a possible D match to TRBD1 (6 bases). In germline, CDR1 is MNHNY, CDR2 SVGAGI (reference sequence). Trimming stripped 8 bases from V and 2 bases from J, with 9 bases between. The CDR3 totals 12 residues. The CDR3 DNA sequence: TGTGCCAGCGCACAGGGAAACTATGGCTACACCTTC. Translating gives CASAQGNYGYTF.

The rearrangement links TRBV18 to TRBJ2-5, with TRBD1 as a possible D gene (6 bases). The germline V gene encodes CDR1 KGHSH and CDR2 LQKENI. V lost 4 bases and J lost 0, with 9 bases in between. The CDR3 loop spans 14 amino acids. The CDR3 sequence: CASSQGQYQETQYF. CDR3 bases: TGTGCCAGCTCACAAGGACAGTACCAAGAGACCCAGTACTTC.

This clone has a handful of counts. V and J are TRBV19 and TRBJ2-7; 7 bases align to TRBD1. J lost 5 bases, V lost 5 bases, and 9 bases had no gene match. Germline CDR1 LNHDA, CDR2 SQIVND (reference sequence). The CDR3 sequence is 14 residues long. The CDR3 loop reads CASSPLQGGDEQYF. The CDR3 coding sequence is TGTGCCAGTAGTCCCCTACAAGGGGGCGACGAGCAGTACTTC.

The chain joins TRBV28 to TRBJ2-1; 13 bases are shared with TRBD2. V shed 10 bases and J 6 bases; nucleotides not matched to a gene: 6. CDR3 length: 14 residues. CDR1 and CDR2 (germline): MDHEN, SYDVKM. CDR3 amino acids: CATGLAGVGNEQFF. The CDR3 coding sequence is TGTGCCACCGGACTAGCGGGAGTTGGCAATGAGCAGTTCTTC.

V is TRBV19 and J is TRBJ1-6, with D possibly being TRBD1 (6 bases). CDR1 is LNHDA and CDR2 is SQIVND in the germline V gene (reference sequence). The CDR3 has 14 amino acids. V gave up 4 bases and J gave up 9 bases, with 13 bases separating them. The CDR3 region is CASSKTGIGSPLHF. CDR3 bases: TGTGCCAGTAGTAAAACAGGGATCGGTTCACCCCTCCACTTT.

The chain uses TRBV6-5 and TRBJ2-2; the D gene is possibly TRBD2 (7 bases). Germline V CDR1 and CDR2: MNHEY, SVGAGI. The V end was cut by 5 bases, the J end by 6 bases, with 13 bases between. This CDR3 has 14 residues. CDR3 coding DNA: TGTGCCAGCAGTCCCCGGGGGGCGTCCGGGGAGCTGTTTTTT. Amino acid sequence: CASSPRGASGELFF.

V is TRBV4-1 and J is TRBJ2-7; 8 nucleotides align to TRBD1. This CDR3 is 14 amino acids long. J gave up 6 bases and V 4 bases, and 8 bases lay outside the gene matches. CDR1 is MGHRA and CDR2 is YSYEKL in the germline V gene. CDR3 in amino acids: CASSPMGRGLEQYF. CDR3 DNA: TGCGCCAGCAGCCCTATGGGCAGGGGGCTCGAGCAGTACTTC.

This chain uses TRBV19 with TRBJ1-5, with D unresolved. V lost 3 bases to trimming and J lost 2 bases, with 8 bases between them. The CDR3 has 14 amino acids. In germline, CDR1 is LNHDA, CDR2 SQIVND (reference sequence). DNA for the CDR3: TGTGCCAGTAGTATCCGAGGCCGCAATCAGCCCCAGCATTTT. Its protein product is CASSIRGRNQPQHF.

The rearrangement joins TRBV30 to TRBJ2-1, with TRBD2 matching 9 bases. The CDR3 is 14 amino acids. Germline V lookup: CDR1 GTSNPN, CDR2 SVGIG (reference sequence). The J segment lost 5 bases and the V segment lost 2 bases, leaving 4 bases of the junction unmatched. The CDR3 spells CAWSPGLANNEQFF. Here the CDR3 DNA reads TGTGCCTGGAGTCCCGGACTAGCGAACAATGAGCAGTTCTTC.

V gene TRBV7-9 combines with J gene TRBJ2-1; tentatively, D is TRBD1 (5 bases). The germline CDR1 and CDR2 sequences are SEHNR and FQNEAQ (reference sequence). The CDR3 extends over 17 amino acids. Trimming took 1 base from V and 4 from J, leaving 17 bases between them. This chain's CDR3 is CASSLGVRVGWYNEQFF. The CDR3 DNA sequence: TGTGCCAGCAGCTTAGGCGTCAGGGTAGGTTGGTACAATGAGCAGTTCTTC.

V gene TRBV19 combines with J gene TRBJ2-7; TRBD1 agrees at 10 bases. Per the germline V gene, CDR1 is LNHDA and CDR2 is SQIVND (reference sequence). The length of the CDR3 is 14 residues. V gave up 4 bases and J gave up 7 bases; unmatched junction bases: 7. The CDR3 coding sequence is TGTGCCAGTAGTACCCGACAGGGGGCTAAGGAGCAGTACTTC. Protein: CASSTRQGAKEQYF.

V usage is TRBV6-1 and J usage is TRBJ2-5, with a possible D match to TRBD1 (6 bases). This CDR3 spans 16 amino acids. The V end lost 2 bases, the J end lost 5 bases, and 18 bases lay between the germline ends. The germline V gene encodes CDR1 MNHNS and CDR2 SASEGT. This CDR3 is CASSEWGPDTGETQYF. Here the CDR3 DNA reads TGTGCCAGCAGTGAATGGGGGCCGGACACCGGGGAGACCCAGTACTTC.

The chain links TRBV4-2 to TRBJ1-3; tentative D call: TRBD1 (5 bases). Germline assignment: CDR1 LGHNA and CDR2 YNFKEQ. Trimming cost V 4 bases and J 0 bases, with 16 bases left between them. This CDR3 has 17 residues. CDR3 protein: CASSRTSTGLSGNTIYF. The CDR3 DNA reads TGTGCCAGCAGCCGGACCAGTACAGGTCTCTCTGGAAACACCATATATTTT.

The chain recombines TRBV7-2 with TRBJ2-7; 11 bases fit TRBD2. Germline CDR1 reads SGHTA; CDR2 reads FQGNSA. This CDR3 region has 16 residues. The trim removed 2 bases at V and 0 bases at J, leaving 3 bases unmatched. This CDR3 is CASSLFGTSGSYEQYF. Here the CDR3 DNA reads TGTGCCAGCAGCTTATTTGGGACTAGCGGCTCCTACGAGCAGTACTTC.

This clone occurred a few times. V and J are TRBV5-1 and TRBJ2-7; TRBD1 agrees at 8 bases. The CDR3 is made up of 14 amino acids. With 4 bases clipped from V and 1 base from J, the junction kept 4 bases outside the gene matches. Germline V gene sequence: CDR1 SGHRS, CDR2 YFSETQ. The CDR3 DNA is TGCGCCAGCAGCCCCCGGGACAGGTCCTACGAGCAGTACTTC. Translation gives CASSPRDRSYEQYF. Combining the CDR3 with reference TRBV5-1 and TRBJ2-7 gives the whole variable domain KAGVTQTPRYLIKTRGQQVTLSCSPISGHRSVSWYQQTPGQGLQFLFEYFSETQRNKGNFPGRFSGRQFSNSRSEMNVSTLELGDSALYLCASSPRDRSYEQYFGPGTRLTVT.

The J gene is TRBJ2-1, the V gene TRBV6-6, with D hard to call. V was cut by 2 bases and J by 2 bases, with 10 bases left in between. The CDR3 has 15 residues. CDR1 and CDR2 (germline): MNHNY, SVGAGI (reference sequence). CDR3 amino acids: CASSYGSSAYNEQFF. CDR3 nucleotide sequence: TGTGCCAGCAGTTACGGTAGCTCGGCCTACAATGAGCAGTTCTTC.

CDR3 loop: CASSSRDRDSYEQYF. The CDR3 DNA reads TGTGCCAGCAGCTCCCGGGACAGGGATTCCTACGAGCAGTACTTC. The V gene is TRBV9, the J gene TRBJ2-7; the match to TRBD1 covers 9 bases. V gave up 4 bases and J gave up 1 base; unmatched junction bases: 6. This CDR3 is 15 amino acids long. From germline, CDR1 is SGDLS and CDR2 YYNGEE. The full variable domain, in which reference TRBV9 and TRBJ2-7 provide the parts outside the CDR3, is DSGVTQTPKHLITATGQRVTLRCSPRSGDLSVYWYQQSLDQGLQFLIQYYNGEERAKGNILERFSAQQFPDLHSELNLSSLELGDSALYFCASSSRDRDSYEQYFGPGTRLTVT.